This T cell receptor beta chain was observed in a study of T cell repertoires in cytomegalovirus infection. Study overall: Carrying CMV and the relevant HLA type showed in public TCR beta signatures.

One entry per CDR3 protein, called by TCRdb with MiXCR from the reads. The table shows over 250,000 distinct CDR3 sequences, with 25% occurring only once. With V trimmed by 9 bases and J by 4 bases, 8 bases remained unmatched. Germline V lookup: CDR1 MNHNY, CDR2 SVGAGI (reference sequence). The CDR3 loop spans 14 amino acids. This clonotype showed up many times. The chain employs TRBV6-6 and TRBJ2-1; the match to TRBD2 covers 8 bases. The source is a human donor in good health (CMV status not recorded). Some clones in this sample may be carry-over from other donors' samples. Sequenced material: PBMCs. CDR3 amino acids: CASRWASGYNEQFF. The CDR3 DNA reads TGTGCCAGTCGGTGGGCTAGCGGGTACAATGAGCAGTTCTTC.